A single sample is the source of the 29 T cell receptor beta chains below, sequenced in a study of T cells in Graves' hyperthyroidism and ophthalmopathy. The investigators amplified TCR beta CDR3 regions from RNA transcripts. The TCR CDR3 was amplified in a first-round RT-PCR using the HTBI primer set. A single record per CDR3 protein comes from TCRdb applying MiXCR to the multiplex PCR reads. Among around 210,000 distinct CDR3 sequences listed, roughly 17% were seen once. Material for sequencing was blood. The receptors were sampled from a woman in her fifties or sixties with Graves' hyperthyroidism.

The chain has TRBV7-9 and TRBJ2-1; D is undetermined. V dropped 1 base and J dropped 4 bases, with 11 bases sitting between them. The CDR3 totals 15 residues. CDR1 and CDR2 (germline): SEHNR, FQNEAQ (reference sequence). CDR3 protein: CASSLDRILYNEQFF. The CDR3 bases are TGTGCCAGCAGCTTAGACCGAATTCTGTACAATGAGCAGTTCTTC.

This clonotype was observed a handful of times. The V gene is TRBV13, the J gene TRBJ2-7; 7 bases are shared with TRBD1. The germline gives CDR1 PRHDT, CDR2 FYEKMQ (reference sequence). This CDR3 has 14 amino acids. J lost 6 bases, V lost 3 bases, and 8 bases had no gene match. The DNA for the CDR3 is TGTGCCAGCAGCTTTCGGACAGGCATGGGCGAGCAGTACTTC. This sequence encodes CASSFRTGMGEQYF.

The J gene is TRBJ1-5, the V gene TRBV28; no reliable D call. V was clipped by 5 bases and J by 4 bases, with 6 bases between them. Per the germline V gene, CDR1 is MDHEN and CDR2 is SYDVKM. This CDR3 has 12 residues. In DNA form, the CDR3 reads TGTGCCAGCAGTCCAACAAATCAGCCCCAGCATTTT. Protein sequence: CASSPTNQPQHF.

This clonotype was observed at least ten times. J is TRBJ2-1 and V is TRBV27, with D possibly matching TRBD2 (5 bases). CDR1 is MNHEY, CDR2 SMNVEV, per germline (reference sequence). Trimming removed 3 bases at V and 2 bases at J, with 20 bases between. There are 18 residues in the CDR3. The CDR3 coding sequence is TGTGCCAGCAGTTTGTTAGTGGCTGGCGGAGGCGCCTACAATGAGCAGTTCTTC. Amino acids: CASSLLVAGGGAYNEQFF.

The gene calls are TRBV3-1 and TRBJ1-6, with D hard to call. The CDR3 spans 14 residues. Looked up from germline, CDR1 is LGHDT and CDR2 is YNNKEL (reference sequence). The V end lost 1 base, the J end lost 7 bases, and 8 bases lay between the germline ends. CDR3 nucleotides: TGTGCCAGCAGCCAAGTAGGAGGCAATTCACCCCTCCACTTT. Translating gives CASSQVGGNSPLHF. Together with reference TRBV3-1 and TRBJ1-6, the CDR3 gives the full variable domain: DTAVSQTPKYLVTQMGNDKSIKCEQNLGHDTMYWYKQDSKKFLKIMFSYNNKELIINETVPNRFSPKSPDKAHLNLHINSLELGDSAVYFCASSQVGGNSPLHFGNGTRLTVT.

In this sample, this clonotype turned up many times. The chain couples TRBV6-6 to TRBJ1-1, with 10 nucleotides matching TRBD1. This CDR3 is 16 amino acids long. Germline V gene lookup returns CDR1 MNHNY and CDR2 SVGAGI (reference sequence). The trim removed 0 bases at V and 3 bases at J, leaving 4 bases unmatched. The CDR3 bases are TGTGCCAGCAGTTACTCTTGGGACAGGGGTTACACTGAAGCTTTCTTT. It codes for CASSYSWDRGYTEAFF.

This clonotype showed up just a few times. The genes are TRBV10-3 and TRBJ1-2; D is unclear. The CDR3 is made up of 13 amino acids. Trimming removed 4 bases from V and 8 bases from J, with 14 bases in between. The germline gives CDR1 ENHRY, CDR2 SYGVKD. As DNA, the CDR3 is TGTGCCATCAGTGGGCAGGAGTTGGGCGGCTACACCTTC. Its translation is CAISGQELGGYTF.

V and J are TRBV7-2 and TRBJ2-3; 8 bases line up with TRBD2. The V and J ends lost 5 bases and 5 bases, in that order; junction bases with no gene match: 3. Germline V gene data show CDR1 as SGHTA and CDR2 as FQGNSA. CDR3 length equals 13 residues. The CDR3 reads CASSQLAGDTQYF. CDR3 nucleotides: TGTGCCAGCAGCCAGCTAGCGGGAGATACGCAGTATTTT.

Many counts were recorded for this clonotype. The J gene is TRBJ1-2, the V gene TRBV28, with 9 bases identical to TRBD1. This CDR3 spans 15 amino acids. V gave up 5 bases and J gave up 7 bases; unmatched junction bases: 11. CDR1 is MDHEN, CDR2 SYDVKM, per germline. As DNA, the CDR3 is TGTGCCAGCAGTGCCCTAGGGACAGGGAAGCGTGGCTACACCTTC. This gives the protein CASSALGTGKRGYTF.

Of note for this clonotype: A much larger clone sits a single nucleotide away, making a read error possible. The rearrangement uses TRBV3-1 and TRBJ1-2; D gene unclear. The CDR3 has 15 amino acids. Per germline, CDR1 LGHDT and CDR2 YNNKEL (reference sequence). The CDR3 DNA reads as TGTGCCAGCAGCTCGACACCAATTTCGAACTATGGCTACGCCTTC. Its translation is CASSSTPISNYGYAF.

This chain links TRBV12-3 or TRBV12-4 with TRBJ1-1; 7 positions match TRBD1. Trimming took 3 bases from V and 5 from J; bases not matched to a gene: 9. This CDR3 contains 15 residues. For the CDR3, the DNA is TGTGCCAGCAGTTTCCCGCGACAGGGTTGGACTGAAGCTTTCTTT. Translation: CASSFPRQGWTEAFF.

The rearrangement joins TRBV6-5 to TRBJ2-7; D may be TRBD1 (5 bases). V was cut by 2 bases and J by 4 bases, with 15 bases left in between. Germline loops: CDR1 MNHEY, CDR2 SVGAGI. This CDR3 contains 15 residues. The CDR3 sequence is CASSYLGQKEYEQYF. CDR3 nucleotides: TGTGCCAGCAGTTACCTGGGGCAAAAGGAATACGAGCAGTACTTC.

This clonotype was counted at least ten times. The V call is TRBV27, the J call TRBJ2-7; 8 bases are shared with TRBD1. Germline CDR1 reads MNHEY; CDR2 reads SMNVEV (reference sequence). The V and J ends lost 5 bases and 0 bases, in that order; junction bases with no gene match: 3. This CDR3 region has 14 residues. In nucleotides, the CDR3 is TGTGCCAGCAGTCTACAGGGGGACTCCTACGAGCAGTACTTC. It specifies CASSLQGDSYEQYF.

The CDR3 region has the DNA TGCAGTGCTAGCCAGGAGTACCAGCCCCAGCATTTT. Translating it yields CSASQEYQPQHF. The chain carries TRBV20-1 and TRBJ1-5; D gene unclear. The germline CDR1 and CDR2 sequences are DFQATT and SNEGSKA (reference sequence). Trimming pared 3 bases from V and 7 bases from J, leaving 10 bases between. This CDR3 is 12 amino acids long.

This clonotype was found many times. This sequence joins TRBV28 and TRBJ1-1; 9 bases agree with TRBD1. The V and J ends lost 6 bases and 1 base, in that order; junction bases with no gene match: 9. Per germline, CDR1 MDHEN and CDR2 SYDVKM. The CDR3 runs to 16 residues. The CDR3 spells CASSLGTGRANTEAFF. As DNA, the CDR3 is TGTGCCAGCAGCCTTGGGACAGGGAGGGCGAACACTGAAGCTTTCTTT.

This clonotype was counted ten times or more. This chain joins TRBV10-3 and TRBJ1-2; D perhaps matches TRBD1 (5 bases). Per the germline V gene, CDR1 is ENHRY and CDR2 is SYGVKD. This CDR3 spans 12 amino acids. Trimming stripped 7 bases from V and 2 bases from J, with 8 bases between. As DNA, the CDR3 is TGTGCCATCACCAGGGAGAACTATGGCTACACCTTC. It translates to CAITRENYGYTF.

Ten or more counts support this clonotype. The chain links TRBV6-1 to TRBJ2-7; 8 positions agree with TRBD2. Unmatched junction bases numbered 9, after V lost 6 bases and J lost 5 bases. The CDR3 covers 14 residues. Germline V CDR1 and CDR2: MNHNS, SASEGT. CDR3 sequence: CASRALAGHHEQYF. The CDR3 bases are TGTGCCAGCAGAGCTCTAGCGGGCCACCACGAGCAGTACTTC.

This sequence joins TRBV19 and TRBJ2-7; 8 positions agree with TRBD2. V lost 7 bases and J lost 4; bases outside the gene matches: 9. The germline V gene has CDR1 LNHDA and CDR2 SQIVND (reference sequence). This CDR3 is built from 14 residues. The CDR3 loop is CASKPSGSLYEQYF. For the CDR3, the DNA is TGTGCCAGTAAGCCCAGCGGGAGTCTGTACGAGCAGTACTTC.

This clonotype has ten or more counts. This chain joins TRBV19 and TRBJ2-5; D is unclear. The length of the CDR3 is 14 residues. Germline V gene lookup returns CDR1 LNHDA and CDR2 SQIVND (reference sequence). Trimming cost V 6 bases and J 2 bases, with 13 bases left between them. The DNA for the CDR3 is TGTGCCAGTAGATCACCGGGTTTACAAGAGACCCAGTACTTC. This codes for CASRSPGLQETQYF.

In this sample, this clonotype turned up many times. V and J are TRBV12-3 or TRBV12-4 and TRBJ1-1; 7 nucleotides line up with TRBD1. This CDR3 region has 13 residues. V shed 5 bases, J shed 6 bases, and the junction held 6 bases outside the gene matches. CDR3 sequence reads: CASSPTGAPEAFF. CDR3 nucleotides: TGTGCCAGCAGTCCTACAGGGGCACCTGAAGCTTTCTTT.

The chain carries TRBV27 and TRBJ1-1; D not resolved. CDR3 length equals 12 residues. Germline V gene lookup returns CDR1 MNHEY and CDR2 SMNVEV (reference sequence). V was trimmed by 5 bases and J by 3 bases, leaving 7 bases between them. In DNA, the CDR3 is TGTGCCAGCAGTACCAGGTACACTGAAGCTTTCTTT. This translates into CASSTRYTEAFF.

This clonotype has ten or more counts. The CDR3 protein is CASSFLGTGDLGYTF. In nucleotides, the CDR3 is TGTGCCAGCAGTTTCCTAGGGACAGGGGATCTTGGCTACACCTTC. The V gene is TRBV12-3 or TRBV12-4, the J gene TRBJ1-2, with 10 bases that match TRBD1. CDR3 length equals 15 residues. After removal of 3 bases from V and 7 bases from J, the junction contained 8 bases not matched to a gene.

This clonotype was observed at least ten times. The chain carries TRBV6-1 and TRBJ2-5, with D tentatively TRBD2 (7 bases). The germline gives CDR1 MNHNS, CDR2 SASEGT. The CDR3 has 14 residues. The V end lost 7 bases, the J end lost 4 bases, and 16 bases lay between the germline ends. In DNA form, the CDR3 reads TGTGCCAGCAAATATACCGGGGGGCGAGAGACCCAGTACTTC. Translated: CASKYTGGRETQYF.

As for this clonotype: A much larger clonotype is one base distant, so this may be a read error. The V and J genes are TRBV11-2 and TRBJ2-7; perhaps TRBD2 as D (5 bases). The J call may be faulty, since TRBJ2-1 better matches the DNA end. Germline-derived CDR1 and CDR2 are SGHAT and FQNNGV. CDR3 length: 15 amino acids. CDR3 in amino acids: CASSLARDGFYEQFF. The CDR3 nucleotides read TGTGCCAGCAGCTTGGCTCGGGATGGGTTCTACGAGCAGTTCTTC.

This clonotype was detected a few times. V usage is TRBV12-3 or TRBV12-4 and J usage is TRBJ1-5; 11 bases match TRBD1. The junction had 7 bases not matched to a gene; V was cut back by 5 bases and J by 7 bases. The CDR3 is 15 amino acids. The CDR3 bases are TGTGCCAGCAGTCCCGGGACAGGGGGTGCCCAGCCCCAGCATTTT. Amino acids: CASSPGTGGAQPQHF.

The genes are TRBV29-1 and TRBJ2-1; the match to TRBD2 covers 7 bases. The CDR3 spans 11 residues. The J segment lost 10 bases and the V segment lost 4 bases, leaving 4 bases of the junction unmatched. The V gene's germline CDR1 is SQVTM and CDR2 ANQGSEA. CDR3 region: CSVGSGREQFF. The CDR3 nucleotides read TGCAGCGTTGGATCCGGGAGGGAGCAGTTCTTC.

The table lists this clonotype with many counts. The genes are TRBV6-5 and TRBJ1-4; possible D gene TRBD1, 6 bases. Germline CDR1 and CDR2: MNHEY and SVGAGI. This CDR3 has 16 amino acids. V was clipped by 0 bases and J by 8 bases, with 16 bases between them. Here the CDR3 reads CASSYSGGGTGEKLFF. Written as DNA, the CDR3 is TGTGCCAGCAGTTACTCTGGCGGGGGCACTGGAGAAAAACTGTTTTTT.

This clonotype showed up many times. V is TRBV20-1 and J is TRBJ1-2; the match to TRBD1 covers 8 bases. CDR3 length equals 12 residues. Trimming cost V 7 bases and J 2 bases; bases outside gene matches: 3. Germline-derived CDR1 and CDR2 are DFQATT and SNEGSKA (reference sequence). The CDR3 reads CSGTGTNYGYTF. DNA of the CDR3: TGCAGTGGGACAGGGACCAACTATGGCTACACCTTC.

This clonotype was picked up a small number of times. The chain combines TRBV5-4 with TRBJ2-2; no clear D. Germline lookup yields CDR1 SGHNT and CDR2 YYREEE (reference sequence). V was cut by 4 bases and J by 5 bases, with 9 bases left in between. This CDR3 region has 13 residues. The DNA for the CDR3 is TGTGCCAGCAGCCCCCCGGCTACCGGGGAGCTGTTTTTT. This sequence encodes CASSPPATGELFF.